This TCR beta chain was found in a study of T cell responses to AZD1222 COVID-19 vaccine. Whether given at about 4 or about 12 weeks, second doses were pooled. Whole-study findings and limits: Seropositive at baseline were only a handful of AZD1222 recipients.

The method was immunoSEQ multiplex PCR; TCRdb's version includes in-frame clones alone and lacks a portion of them. Counted here are over 110,000 clones, roughly 90% occurring once; the ten biggest clones make up 1.6%. Note on this clone: Its antigen remains unknown.

The specimen comprised peripheral blood, sampled 28 days after the second AZD1222 dose. This receptor was identified in an adult who received the AZD1222 COVID-19 vaccine.

The CDR3 loop is CASSPDGETQYF. CDR3 bases: TGTGCCAGCAGCCCGGACGGGGAGACCCAGTACTTC. V and J are TRBV11-1 and TRBJ2-5; no reliable D call. Between the trimmed V and J ends, which lost 5 bases and 5 bases, there was a span of 9 bases. Germline loops: CDR1 SGHAT, CDR2 FQDESV (reference sequence). This CDR3 has 12 residues.